The clone carrying this T cell receptor beta chain is medium-sized. As yet, its antigen is unknown. The record originates from a study of early T cells in non-severe SARS-CoV-2 infection. The wider study: Sequencing of bulk RNA from unsorted whole blood was done, without chain pairing. General study findings and limits: Sequences matched to VDJdb favored anti-spike CD8 responses, while private and CD4 specificities were missed.

The TCR library protocol was used to attach unique molecular identifiers. These identifiers were attached to individual cDNA molecules. TCRdb ran MiXCR on the 5' RACE reads and lists one entry per CDR3 protein. The repertoire consists of some 19,000 distinct CDR3 sequences, with approximately 4.1% occurring once and the leading ten covering roughly 7%. Germline CDR1 is LGHNA and CDR2 is YNFKEQ. The CDR3 covers 12 residues. The ends were cut back, 0 bases at V and 8 bases at J, with 5 bases in the middle. Sequencing was done on a sample of whole blood. The chain links TRBV4-2 to TRBJ2-1; no clear D gene. The clonotype originates from an adult who was a healthcare worker with PCR-confirmed SARS-CoV-2 infection or an uninfected control (not recorded which). CDR3 coding DNA: TGTGCCAGCAGCCAAGATTTGGATGAGCAGTTCTTC. The encoded protein is CASSQDLDEQFF.